A selection of T cell receptor beta chains follows, all from one sample in a study of blood T cell repertoires in COVID-19. Sequencing was performed with immunoSEQ multiplex PCR; in TCRdb, only in-frame clones are kept and a portion is missing. The data show approximately 230,000 clones, with 70% to 90% seen just once and 1.5% to 2% held by the top ten. What was sequenced was PBMCs or T cells enriched from blood (not recorded which). The receptors shown here come from a man in his forties or fifties who had recovered from COVID-19. The CDR3 runs from the conserved cysteine through the conserved F or W. The D gene is left open where the match is weak.

TRBJ2-3	TRBD1	TRBV14	CASSRWTGLRNTQYF
TRBJ2-7	NA	TRBV6-1	CASSEAPGDEQYF
TRBJ2-5	NA	TRBV5-1	CASSLAGSWFRETQYF
TRBJ1-1	TRBD1	TRBV7-6	CASSRQGYTEAFF
TRBJ1-6	NA	TRBV27	CASSSLRDISFRYSPLHF
TRBJ2-1	TRBD2	TRBV18	CASSETTGGRAGQFF
TRBJ1-1	TRBD1	TRBV30	CAYYRDRVLVFF
TRBJ2-7	NA	TRBV18	CASSLDTGIEQYF
TRBJ2-7	TRBD2	TRBV28	CASKRRTSGKSYEQYF
TRBJ1-6	NA	TRBV20-1	CSASGSGKNSPLHF
TRBJ1-2	TRBD1	TRBV5-8	CASSWGPDRGVLDTF
TRBJ1-1	TRBD1	TRBV7-2	CASSPRDRRNTEAFF
TRBJ2-1	NA	TRBV12-3/TRBV12-4	CASSLARWHEQFF
TRBJ2-1	TRBD2	TRBV4-1	CASSQVSAWASGPYNEQFF
TRBJ2-7	NA	TRBV24-1	CATSERDSYEQYF
TRBJ1-6	NA	TRBV4-2	CASSQDRSGVNSPLHF
TRBJ2-7	NA	TRBV7-2	CASSLQVSSYEQYF
TRBJ2-3	TRBD2	TRBV6-4	CASSDSSSGGTDTQYF
TRBJ2-3	TRBD2	TRBV11-2	CASSFRSGTDTQYF
TRBJ1-3	NA	TRBV12-3/TRBV12-4	CASSRGNTIYF
TRBJ1-2	TRBD1	TRBV14	CASSQDGTGVANYGYTF
TRBJ1-2	NA	TRBV9	CASSLGQFYGYTF